The rows below give T cell receptor beta chains drawn from one sample of a study of T cells after yellow fever vaccination. TCRdb passed the 5' RACE reads through MiXCR, listing each CDR3 protein once. The sample lists about 52,000 distinct CDR3 sequences; 6.5% to 8% were seen once. This material consisted of CD8+ T cells not binding an NS4B(214-222) dextramer, sorted from PBMCs, taken around 45 days after the first yellow fever vaccination. These receptors all stem from a man aged 18 to 30 who received the YFV17D yellow fever vaccine. The CDR3 runs from the conserved cysteine through the conserved F or W. D genes are given only for firm matches. Some rows have no size entry. The others give once, few or many, or a class for an expanded clone.

abundance	v_gene	j_gene	d_gene	CDR3aa	CDR3nt
few	TRBV3-1	TRBJ2-1	NA	CASSQPGARVNEQFF	TGTGCCAGCAGCCAACCGGGGGCCCGGGTGAATGAGCAGTTCTTC
few	TRBV11-2	TRBJ2-7	NA	CASSLGRSYEQYF	TGTGCCAGCAGTCTCGGCCGTTCCTACGAGCAGTACTTC
few	TRBV19	TRBJ2-1	NA	CASNQGYYNEQFF	TGTGCCAGTAATCAGGGGTACTACAATGAGCAGTTCTTC
few	TRBV4-1	TRBJ2-7	NA	CASQKDESNYEQYF	TGCGCCAGCCAGAAGGACGAATCCAACTACGAGCAGTACTTC
many	TRBV4-1	TRBJ2-2	NA	CASSQGNTGELFF	TGCGCCAGCAGCCAAGGCAACACCGGGGAGCTGTTTTTT
many	TRBV7-6	TRBJ1-6	TRBD1	CASSYKTGEDSPLHF	TGTGCCAGCAGCTACAAGACAGGGGAGGACTCACCCCTCCACTTT
many	TRBV4-3	TRBJ2-5	TRBD2	CASSQDRGGGVETQYF	TGCGCCAGCAGCCAAGATCGGGGGGGCGGTGTAGAGACCCAGTACTTC
many	TRBV11-2	TRBJ2-1	TRBD2	CASSLLLAGGLFF	TGTGCCAGCAGCCTCCTACTAGCGGGGGGGCTGTTCTTC
many	TRBV12-3/TRBV12-4	TRBJ2-1	NA	CASSWPYNEQFF	TGTGCCAGCAGTTGGCCCTACAATGAGCAGTTCTTC
many	TRBV10-3	TRBJ2-3	NA	CAISGRILATPGDTQYF	TGTGCCATCAGTGGACGGATCTTGGCGACCCCTGGAGATACGCAGTATTTT
NA	TRBV4-1	TRBJ1-2	NA	CASSQSWTSSHGYTF	TGCGCCAGCAGCCAATCCTGGACCTCAAGCCATGGCTACACCTTC
many	TRBV23-1	TRBJ2-3	NA	CASSHRQGLSDTQYF	TGCGCCAGCAGTCACCGCCAGGGGTTGTCAGATACGCAGTATTTT
many	TRBV2	TRBJ2-1	NA	CASTQGNEQFF	TGTGCCAGCACACAGGGCAATGAGCAGTTCTTC
many	TRBV5-1	TRBJ1-1	NA	CASSFIGNTEAFF	TGCGCCAGCAGCTTTATAGGGAACACTGAAGCTTTCTTT
many	TRBV9	TRBJ2-1	TRBD2	CASSVGGREGNEQFF	TGTGCCAGCAGCGTAGGAGGTCGGGAGGGGAATGAGCAGTTCTTC
NA	TRBV27	TRBJ1-1	TRBD1	CASSFLTGRGTEAFF	TGTGCCAGCAGCTTTTTGACAGGGCGCGGCACTGAAGCTTTCTTT
few	TRBV20-1	TRBJ1-1	NA	CSARPTGRPNTEAFF	TGCAGTGCTAGGCCTACGGGACGGCCGAACACTGAAGCTTTCTTT
NA	TRBV29-1	TRBJ2-1	NA	CSVEVTYNEQFF	TGCAGCGTCGAGGTCACCTACAATGAGCAGTTCTTC
NA	TRBV6-5	TRBJ2-2	NA	CASSYSRRNTGELFF	TGTGCCAGCAGTTACTCCCGCAGAAACACCGGGGAGCTGTTTTTT
NA	TRBV20-1	TRBJ2-1	NA	CSAEDPGHHYNEQFF	TGCAGTGCCGAGGACCCGGGACATCACTACAATGAGCAGTTCTTC
many	TRBV27	TRBJ1-1	NA	CASRQGQNTEAFF	TGTGCCAGCAGGCAGGGTCAGAACACTGAAGCTTTCTTT
NA	TRBV10-2	TRBJ1-2	NA	CASSPRRLDGYTF	TGCGCCAGCAGCCCACGGCGTTTGGATGGCTACACCTTC
medium-sized	TRBV25-1	TRBJ2-1	TRBD2	CASSELAGEVNEQFF	TGTGCCAGCAGTGAATTAGCGGGGGAGGTCAATGAGCAGTTCTTC
NA	TRBV5-5	TRBJ2-3	NA	CASSLGETSTDTQYF	TGTGCCAGCAGCTTGGGGGAGACTAGCACAGATACGCAGTATTTT
many	TRBV29-1	TRBJ1-1	NA	CSVGGGEAFF	TGCAGCGTTGGGGGCGGTGAAGCTTTCTTT
many	TRBV6-5	TRBJ1-1	NA	CASRTKSGLRTEAFF	TGTGCCAGCAGGACAAAGTCAGGGTTACGGACTGAAGCTTTCTTT
few	TRBV27	TRBJ1-1	NA	CASSSPGQEAFF	TGTGCCAGCAGCTCTCCGGGCCAAGAAGCTTTCTTT
NA	TRBV30	TRBJ2-7	NA	CATNPEAGGTHEQYF	TGTGCCACCAACCCCGAGGCAGGCGGCACCCACGAGCAGTACTTC
many	TRBV5-1	TRBJ2-7	NA	CASSLHHEQYF	TGCGCCAGCAGCTTACACCACGAGCAGTACTTC
few	TRBV7-3	TRBJ2-1	TRBD2	CASSGGPHNEQFF	TGTGCCAGTAGCGGGGGGCCTCACAATGAGCAGTTCTTC
many	TRBV20-1	TRBJ2-4	NA	CSAAPFPGSLAKNIQYF	TGCAGTGCAGCACCCTTCCCTGGCAGCTTAGCCAAAAACATTCAGTACTTC
many	TRBV29-1	TRBJ1-5	NA	CSVRQVYSNQPQHF	TGCAGCGTCAGACAGGTCTATAGCAATCAGCCCCAGCATTTT
many	TRBV20-1	TRBJ2-7	TRBD1	CSAGTGGSKQYF	TGCAGTGCCGGGACAGGGGGAAGCAAGCAGTACTTC
NA	TRBV13	TRBJ2-3	TRBD1	CTSSQRTGGVDTQYF	TGTACCAGCAGCCAACGGACAGGGGGTGTAGATACGCAGTATTTT
NA	TRBV10-3	TRBJ1-5	TRBD1	CAISVTGESGSTQHF	TGTGCCATCAGCGTAACAGGGGAGTCGGGTTCGACCCAGCATTTT
many	TRBV27	TRBJ2-1	TRBD1	CASSTNRGTFYNEQFF	TGTGCCAGCAGCACGAACAGGGGGACGTTTTACAATGAGCAGTTCTTC
many	TRBV5-1	TRBJ2-5	TRBD2	CASSLAGGPRQETQYF	TGCGCCAGCAGCCTAGCGGGGGGGCCGCGACAAGAGACCCAGTACTTC
NA	TRBV4-3	TRBJ2-1	NA	CASSQGVVGSVYHEQFF	TGCGCCAGCAGCCAAGGCGTGGTAGGTAGTGTTTACCATGAGCAGTTCTTC
many	TRBV6-2/TRBV6-3	TRBJ2-7	NA	CASSLGIVYEQYF	TGTGCCAGCAGTTTGGGCATAGTCTACGAGCAGTACTTC